Given below is one T cell receptor (beta chain) in context. Its cognate antigen is unknown. The sample originates from a study of T cell repertoires in cytomegalovirus infection. Turning to the study itself: Carrying CMV and the relevant HLA type showed in public TCR beta signatures. General observations from the study: Totalled public TCR beta family frequency picked out people who carried CMV plus the relevant HLA. The ex vivo response showed dominance by HLA-C-restricted CMV-specific TCR beta clonotypes.

TCRdb re-called the reads with MiXCR, one entry per CDR3 protein. The repertoire holds approximately 500,000 distinct CDR3 sequences, with 11% as singletons. With 7 bases clipped from V and 9 bases from J, the junction kept 7 bases outside the gene matches. This CDR3 contains 13 residues. The sequence derives from a human donor in good health (CMV status not recorded). Some clones in this sample may be carry-over from other donors' samples. J is TRBJ2-1 and V is TRBV12-3 or TRBV12-4, with 9 bases aligning to TRBD2. Sequencing used PBMCs. The CDR3 here is CASMRGGGSEQFF. The CDR3 nucleotides are TGTGCCAGCATGCGGGGGGGCGGGAGTGAGCAGTTCTTC.